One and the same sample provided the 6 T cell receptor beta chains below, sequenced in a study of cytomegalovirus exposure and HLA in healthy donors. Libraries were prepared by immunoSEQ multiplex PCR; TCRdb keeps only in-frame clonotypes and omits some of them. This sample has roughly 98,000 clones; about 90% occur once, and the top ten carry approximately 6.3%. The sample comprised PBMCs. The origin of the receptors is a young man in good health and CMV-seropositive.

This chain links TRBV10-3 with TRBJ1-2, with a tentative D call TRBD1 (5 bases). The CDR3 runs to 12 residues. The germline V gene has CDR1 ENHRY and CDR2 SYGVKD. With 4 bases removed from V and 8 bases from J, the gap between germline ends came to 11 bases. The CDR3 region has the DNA TGTGCCATCAGTGGCAGGGAGGGAGGCTACACCTTC. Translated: CAISGREGGYTF.

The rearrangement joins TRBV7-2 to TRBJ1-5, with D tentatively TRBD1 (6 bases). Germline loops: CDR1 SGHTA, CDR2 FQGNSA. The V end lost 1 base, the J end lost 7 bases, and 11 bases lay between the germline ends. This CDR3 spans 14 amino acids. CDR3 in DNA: TGTGCCAGCAGCTTAGTGGGGGCGGAACAGCCCCAGCATTTT. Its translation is CASSLVGAEQPQHF. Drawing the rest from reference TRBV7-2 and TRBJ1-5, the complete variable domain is GAGVSQSPSNKVTEKGKDVELRCDPISGHTALYWYRQSLGQGLEFLIYFQGNSAPDKSGLPSDRFSAERTGGSVSTLTIQRTQQEDSAVYLCASSLVGAEQPQHFGDGTRLSIL.

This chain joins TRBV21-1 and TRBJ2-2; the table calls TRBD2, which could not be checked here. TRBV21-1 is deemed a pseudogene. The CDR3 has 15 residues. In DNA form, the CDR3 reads TGTGCCAGCAAGGGCGGGAGTGTTTACACCGGGGAGCTGTTTTTT. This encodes CASKGGSVYTGELFF.

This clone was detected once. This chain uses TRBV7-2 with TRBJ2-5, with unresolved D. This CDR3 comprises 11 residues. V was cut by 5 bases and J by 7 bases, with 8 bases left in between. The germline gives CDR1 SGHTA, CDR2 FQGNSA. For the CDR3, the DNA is TGTGCCAGCAGCACCCTCAGGACCCAGTACTTC. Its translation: CASSTLRTQYF. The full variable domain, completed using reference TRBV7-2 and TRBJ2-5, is GAGVSQSPSNKVTEKGKDVELRCDPISGHTALYWYRQSLGQGLEFLIYFQGNSAPDKSGLPSDRFSAERTGGSVSTLTIQRTQQEDSAVYLCASSTLRTQYFGPGTRLLVL.

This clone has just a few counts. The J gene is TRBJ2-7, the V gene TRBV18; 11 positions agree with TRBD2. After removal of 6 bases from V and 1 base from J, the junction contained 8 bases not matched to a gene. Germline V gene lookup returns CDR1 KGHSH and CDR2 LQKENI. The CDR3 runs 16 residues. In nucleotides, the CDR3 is TGTGCCAGCTCTCGTACCGGGACTAGCGGATCCTACGAGCAGTACTTC. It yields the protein CASSRTGTSGSYEQYF.

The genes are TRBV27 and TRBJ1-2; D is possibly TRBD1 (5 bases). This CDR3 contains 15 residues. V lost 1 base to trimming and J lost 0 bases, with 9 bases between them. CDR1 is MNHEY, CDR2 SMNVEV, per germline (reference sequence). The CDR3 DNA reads TGTGCCAGCAGTTTATTAGGGGTGGCTAACTATGGCTACACCTTC. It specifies CASSLLGVANYGYTF.